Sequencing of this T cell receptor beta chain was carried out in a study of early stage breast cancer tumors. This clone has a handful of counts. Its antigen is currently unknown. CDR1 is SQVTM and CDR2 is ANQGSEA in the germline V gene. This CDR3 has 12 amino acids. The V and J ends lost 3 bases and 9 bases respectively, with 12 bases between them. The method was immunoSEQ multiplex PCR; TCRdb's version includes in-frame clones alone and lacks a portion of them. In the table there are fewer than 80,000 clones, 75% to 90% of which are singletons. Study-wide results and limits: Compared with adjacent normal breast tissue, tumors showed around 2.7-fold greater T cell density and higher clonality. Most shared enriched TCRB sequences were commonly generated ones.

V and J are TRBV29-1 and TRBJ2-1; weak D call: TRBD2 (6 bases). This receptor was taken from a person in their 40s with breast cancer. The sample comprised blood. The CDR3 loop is CSVDVGSGEQFF. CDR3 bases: TGCAGCGTTGATGTCGGGAGTGGTGAGCAGTTCTTC.